These 3 T cell receptor beta chains were sequenced from one sample in a study of cytomegalovirus exposure and HLA in healthy donors. PCR was performed using 60 Vbeta and 13 Jbeta primers. Libraries were prepared by immunoSEQ multiplex PCR; TCRdb keeps only in-frame clonotypes and omits some of them. The table lists some 160,000 clones, approximately 76% of them singletons. The material sequenced was PBMCs. The receptors derive from a woman under 30 in good health and CMV-seropositive.

The chain joins TRBV5-4 to TRBJ2-7; TRBD2 agrees at 10 bases. The V and J ends lost 3 bases and 2 bases, in that order; junction bases with no gene match: 5. Germline V gives CDR1 SGHNT, CDR2 YYREEE (reference sequence). CDR3 length: 15 amino acids. CDR3 in DNA: TGTGCCAGCAGCTATAGCGGGGGGCCCCCCTACGAGCAGTACTTC. It yields the protein CASSYSGGPPYEQYF.

This rearrangement joins TRBV7-3 to TRBJ2-7, with 8 bases identical to TRBD1. Germline V gene lookup returns CDR1 SGHTA and CDR2 FQGTGA. The CDR3 runs to 14 residues. The V gene end was trimmed by 4 bases and the J gene end by 2 bases; junction bases not matched to a gene: 4. The CDR3, as DNA: TGTGCCAGCAGCTCGTCGGGACAGGCCTACGAGCAGTACTTC. It is translated as CASSSSGQAYEQYF.

The V call is TRBV5-4, the J call TRBJ2-5; 11 nucleotides agree with TRBD2. TRBJ2-7 explains the end of the DNA better; the J call may be wrong. Per the germline V gene, CDR1 is SGHNT and CDR2 is YYREEE (reference sequence). The CDR3 consists of 17 residues. The CDR3 nucleotides are TGTGCCAGCAGCTTGGCTAGCGGGGGGACTTCACTCTACGAGCAGTACTTC. It encodes CASSLASGGTSLYEQYF.